This is a list of T cell receptor beta chains from one sample in a study of molecular identifiers for immune sequencing clone quantification. MiXCR was run by TCRdb on the PCR reads, yielding one entry per CDR3 protein. The table lists around 54,000 distinct CDR3 sequences, less than 25% of them singletons, with 1.9% in the top ten. The material sequenced was naive CD8+ T cells from blood, with Jurkat cell RNA spiked in. Receptor source: a human donor in good health. Some libraries in this study had Jurkat cell RNA spiked in. Each CDR3 is given with its conserved first and last residue. D genes are given only for firm matches. The size of a clone is reported for some rows only, either as once, few or many, or as a class for expanded clones.

J gene: TRBJ2-5
V gene: TRBV7-6
clone size: many
D gene: NA
CDR3 DNA: TGTGCCAGCAGCCCCCCCGGGCAAGAGACCCAGTACTTC
CDR3 protein: CASSPPGQETQYF

J gene: TRBJ2-3
V gene: TRBV9
clone size: many
D gene: TRBD2
CDR3 DNA: TGTGCCAGCAGCGTAGGTTTACTAGCGGGACCCACAGATACGCAGTATTTT
CDR3 protein: CASSVGLLAGPTDTQYF

J gene: TRBJ2-1
V gene: TRBV7-9
clone size: many
D gene: NA
CDR3 DNA: TGTGCCAGCAGCTTAGGAGGGTCCAGTGCGGATGAGCAGTTCTTC
CDR3 protein: CASSLGGSSADEQFF

J gene: TRBJ2-6
V gene: TRBV7-9
clone size: many
D gene: NA
CDR3 DNA: TGTGCCAGCAGCTTCGACACCTCTGGGGCCAACGTCCTGACTTTC
CDR3 protein: CASSFDTSGANVLTF

J gene: TRBJ1-5
V gene: TRBV5-4
clone size: many
D gene: NA
CDR3 DNA: TGTGCCAGCAGCTTGGGGGACCAGCCCCAGCATTTT
CDR3 protein: CASSLGDQPQHF

J gene: TRBJ2-3
V gene: TRBV30
clone size: many
D gene: NA
CDR3 DNA: TGTGCCTGGAGTCGGGCAGCATTGGCAGATACGCAGTATTTT
CDR3 protein: CAWSRAALADTQYF

J gene: TRBJ2-7
V gene: TRBV30
clone size: few
D gene: NA
CDR3 DNA: TGTGCCTGGACCTCGGTAGGGAACGAGCAGTACTTC
CDR3 protein: CAWTSVGNEQYF

J gene: TRBJ2-2
V gene: TRBV6-5
clone size: few
D gene: NA
CDR3 DNA: TGTGCCAGCAGTTACAGCCGGATCGGGGAGCTGTTTTTT
CDR3 protein: CASSYSRIGELFF

J gene: TRBJ2-2
V gene: TRBV29-1
clone size: many
D gene: NA
CDR3 DNA: TGCAGCGTTGCGTCCCCGGGACACAACACCGGGGAGCTGTTTTTT
CDR3 protein: CSVASPGHNTGELFF

J gene: TRBJ2-2
V gene: TRBV7-4
clone size: few
D gene: NA
CDR3 DNA: TGTGCCAGCAGCTTCAAGGGTTCGGACACCGGGGAGCCGTTTTTT
CDR3 protein: CASSFKGSDTGEPFF

J gene: TRBJ2-7
V gene: TRBV9
clone size: few
D gene: NA
CDR3 DNA: TGTGCCAGCAGCGTAGCCGGGACCTTCTACGAGCAGTACTTC
CDR3 protein: CASSVAGTFYEQYF

J gene: TRBJ2-2
V gene: TRBV7-9
clone size: few
D gene: NA
CDR3 DNA: TGTGCCAGCACCCTGGGCGGGGTCGGGGAGCTGTTTTTT
CDR3 protein: CASTLGGVGELFF

J gene: TRBJ1-1
V gene: TRBV29-1
clone size: many
D gene: NA
CDR3 DNA: TGCAGCGTTGAAGGTTGGACTGAAGCTTTCTTT
CDR3 protein: CSVEGWTEAFF

J gene: TRBJ2-2
V gene: TRBV9
clone size: few
D gene: TRBD2
CDR3 DNA: TGTGCCAGCAGCGCCTTAGCGGGTCCCATTGGCGGGGAGCTGTTTTTT
CDR3 protein: CASSALAGPIGGELFF

J gene: TRBJ2-7
V gene: TRBV28
clone size: many
D gene: NA
CDR3 DNA: TGTGCCAGCAGCGTCAGGACGGGCCGCTTAGAGCAGTACTTC
CDR3 protein: CASSVRTGRLEQYF

J gene: TRBJ1-1
V gene: TRBV4-1
clone size: many
D gene: NA
CDR3 DNA: TGCGCCAGCAGCCCCCGGGCGGAGCCTGAAGCTTTCTTT
CDR3 protein: CASSPRAEPEAFF

J gene: TRBJ2-5
V gene: TRBV12-3/TRBV12-4
clone size: few
D gene: NA
CDR3 DNA: TGTGCCAGCAGGCCCAGGGGAGAGACCCAGTACTTC
CDR3 protein: CASRPRGETQYF

J gene: TRBJ2-7
V gene: TRBV5-6
clone size: NA
D gene: NA
CDR3 DNA: NA
CDR3 protein: CASSFGQGVEYF

J gene: TRBJ2-7
V gene: TRBV29-1
clone size: once
D gene: NA
CDR3 DNA: TGCAGCGCAACGACAGCAGCCTGCGAGCAGTACTTC
CDR3 protein: CSATTAACEQYF

J gene: TRBJ2-7
V gene: TRBV3-1
clone size: many
D gene: TRBD2
CDR3 DNA: TGTGCCAGCAGCCAAGATCGGCTAGCGGGCGACGAGCAGTACTTC
CDR3 protein: CASSQDRLAGDEQYF

J gene: TRBJ2-2
V gene: TRBV4-3
clone size: NA
D gene: NA
CDR3 DNA: TGCGCCAGCAGCCAAGAGGTAGGGCCGGCGGAAACCGGGGAGCTGTTTTTT
CDR3 protein: CASSQEVGPAETGELFF

J gene: TRBJ2-1
V gene: TRBV12-3/TRBV12-4
clone size: many
D gene: NA
CDR3 DNA: TGTGCCAGCAAAAAACCAGGGTACAATGAGCAGTTCTTC
CDR3 protein: CASKKPGYNEQFF

J gene: TRBJ1-2
V gene: TRBV4-3
clone size: NA
D gene: TRBD1
CDR3 DNA: TGCGCCAGCGGGCCAGCGGCAGGGGGCGTTTATGGCTACACCTTC
CDR3 protein: CASGPAAGGVYGYTF

J gene: TRBJ2-3
V gene: TRBV7-2
clone size: NA
D gene: TRBD1
CDR3 DNA: TGTGCCAGCAACTCGGGACAGCAGACAGATACGCAGTATTTT
CDR3 protein: CASNSGQQTDTQYF

J gene: TRBJ2-5
V gene: TRBV4-1
clone size: many
D gene: TRBD1
CDR3 DNA: TGCGCCAGCAGCCGCTTCGGGGACAGCGAAGAGACCCAGTACTTC
CDR3 protein: CASSRFGDSEETQYF

J gene: TRBJ1-3
V gene: TRBV5-1
clone size: many
D gene: NA
CDR3 DNA: TGCGCCAGCAGCTGGTCGGACAGTATCGGTGGAAACACCATATATTTT
CDR3 protein: CASSWSDSIGGNTIYF

J gene: TRBJ2-7
V gene: TRBV10-3
clone size: many
D gene: NA
CDR3 DNA: TGTGCCATCAGTGAGTCCGCCGGATACGAGCAGTACTTC
CDR3 protein: CAISESAGYEQYF

J gene: TRBJ2-3
V gene: TRBV5-1
clone size: NA
D gene: NA
CDR3 DNA: TGCGCCAGCAGCTTGGCCTATGAGTTTGGGTACACAGATACGCAGTATTTT
CDR3 protein: CASSLAYEFGYTDTQYF

J gene: TRBJ2-2
V gene: TRBV5-1
clone size: many
D gene: NA
CDR3 DNA: TGCGCCAGCACCGGAAGAGGCGCCGGGGAGCTGTTTTTT
CDR3 protein: CASTGRGAGELFF

J gene: TRBJ2-7
V gene: TRBV4-2
clone size: many
D gene: TRBD2
CDR3 DNA: TGTGCCAGCAGCCATGCCTATGGGACTAGCGATTACGAGCAGTACTTC
CDR3 protein: CASSHAYGTSDYEQYF

J gene: TRBJ2-7
V gene: TRBV18
clone size: NA
D gene: NA
CDR3 DNA: TGTGCCAGCTCACCGGGGTTCTCCTACGAGCCGTCCTTC
CDR3 protein: CASSPGFSYEPSF

J gene: TRBJ2-3
V gene: TRBV4-3
clone size: NA
D gene: TRBD2
CDR3 DNA: TGCGCCAGCAGCCCGGGTTCTAGCGGATTCACAGATACGCAGTATTTT
CDR3 protein: CASSPGSSGFTDTQYF

J gene: TRBJ2-7
V gene: TRBV9
clone size: NA
D gene: NA
CDR3 DNA: TGTGCCAGCAGCGGCGTGGTACCCTACGAGCAGCACTTC
CDR3 protein: CASSGVVPYEQHF

J gene: TRBJ2-7
V gene: TRBV7-6
clone size: many
D gene: NA
CDR3 DNA: TGTGCCAGCAGCGTTGACAGCTACGAGCAGTACTTC
CDR3 protein: CASSVDSYEQYF

J gene: TRBJ2-7
V gene: TRBV12-3/TRBV12-4
clone size: many
D gene: TRBD2
CDR3 DNA: TGTGCCAGCAGTTTAGGGCGGGGAGGGTACGAGCAGTACTTC
CDR3 protein: CASSLGRGGYEQYF

J gene: TRBJ1-6
V gene: TRBV27
clone size: NA
D gene: TRBD1
CDR3 DNA: TGTGCCAGCAGTCTCCAGGGGGCAGGTTCACCCCTCCACTTT
CDR3 protein: CASSLQGAGSPLHF

J gene: TRBJ1-1
V gene: TRBV30
clone size: many
D gene: NA
CDR3 DNA: TGTGCCTGGATAGCGGGCCACACTGAAGCTTTCTTT
CDR3 protein: CAWIAGHTEAFF

J gene: TRBJ2-5
V gene: TRBV7-9
clone size: many
D gene: NA
CDR3 DNA: TGTGCCAGCAGCTCTATACGGACGGAACAAGAGACCCAGTACTTC
CDR3 protein: CASSSIRTEQETQYF

J gene: TRBJ2-1
V gene: TRBV5-1
clone size: many
D gene: TRBD1
CDR3 DNA: TGCGCCAGCAGTCCTACCCCGGGACAGAGCTCCTACAATGAGCAGTTCTTC
CDR3 protein: CASSPTPGQSSYNEQFF

J gene: TRBJ1-1
V gene: TRBV5-1
clone size: NA
D gene: NA
CDR3 DNA: TGCGCCAGCAGCTTGTATGATGGGACGGCGTACGTGGGAGCTTTCTTT
CDR3 protein: CASSLYDGTAYVGAFF

J gene: TRBJ1-1
V gene: TRBV19
clone size: NA
D gene: NA
CDR3 DNA: TGTGCCAGTGACGACGACACTGAAGCTCTCTTT
CDR3 protein: CASDDDTEALF

J gene: TRBJ2-1
V gene: TRBV10-3
clone size: NA
D gene: NA
CDR3 DNA: TGTGCCATCAGTGAGTCGGTGGTTACTGGACTCAACAATGAGCAGTTCTTC
CDR3 protein: CAISESVVTGLNNEQFF

J gene: TRBJ2-5
V gene: TRBV3-1
clone size: NA
D gene: NA
CDR3 DNA: TGTGCCAGCAGCCAAGCCACAGGGAACCAAGAGACCCAGTACTTC
CDR3 protein: CASSQATGNQETQYF

J gene: TRBJ1-5
V gene: TRBV6-2/TRBV6-3
clone size: many
D gene: TRBD1
CDR3 DNA: TGTGCCAGCAGTTACTCGACAGGGGCTTCCGTCTATAGCAATCAGCCCCAGCATTTT
CDR3 protein: CASSYSTGASVYSNQPQHF

J gene: TRBJ2-1
V gene: TRBV11-3
clone size: few
D gene: TRBD1
CDR3 DNA: TGTGCCAGCAGCTTAGAACAGGGGGCGCCCCACAATGAGCAGTTCTTC
CDR3 protein: CASSLEQGAPHNEQFF

J gene: TRBJ2-7
V gene: TRBV24-1
clone size: few
D gene: NA
CDR3 DNA: TGTGCCACCAGTGATCCTGTGAGGGGCAGCGACGAGCAGTACTTC
CDR3 protein: CATSDPVRGSDEQYF

J gene: TRBJ1-2
V gene: TRBV14
clone size: many
D gene: TRBD1
CDR3 DNA: TGTGCCAGCAGCCAAGATTCCTGGACAGGTGGCTATGGCTACACCTTC
CDR3 protein: CASSQDSWTGGYGYTF

J gene: TRBJ2-7
V gene: TRBV4-1
clone size: many
D gene: TRBD1
CDR3 DNA: TGCGCCAGCAGCCAAAAACAGGGGTACGAGCAGTACTTC
CDR3 protein: CASSQKQGYEQYF

J gene: TRBJ2-1
V gene: TRBV7-2
clone size: many
D gene: TRBD2
CDR3 DNA: TGTGCCAGCAGCTTAAGGGGGACTAGCGGGAGTGCCAATGAGCAGTTCTTC
CDR3 protein: CASSLRGTSGSANEQFF

J gene: TRBJ1-6
V gene: TRBV4-3
clone size: NA
D gene: NA
CDR3 DNA: TGCGCCAGCAGCCAAGATCGGCAGGTTTCCTCCCTCTATAATTCACCCCTCCGCTTT
CDR3 protein: CASSQDRQVSSLYNSPLRF

J gene: TRBJ2-7
V gene: TRBV29-1
clone size: many
D gene: TRBD1
CDR3 DNA: TGCAGCGCCGAGACGACAGGGTCCTACGAGCAGTACTTC
CDR3 protein: CSAETTGSYEQYF

J gene: TRBJ1-1
V gene: TRBV28
clone size: many
D gene: NA
CDR3 DNA: TGTGCCAGCAGTTTATCCGGGACCCTGAACACTGAAGCTTTCTTT
CDR3 protein: CASSLSGTLNTEAFF

J gene: TRBJ2-7
V gene: TRBV4-3
clone size: NA
D gene: NA
CDR3 DNA: TGCGCCCGCAGCCAAGACTTAAGGACAAGCTCCTACGAGCAGTACTTC
CDR3 protein: CARSQDLRTSSYEQYF

J gene: TRBJ1-4
V gene: TRBV7-9
clone size: NA
D gene: NA
CDR3 DNA: TGTGCCAGCAGCTTCGGGAGATATCAGTCTAATGAAAAACTGTTTTTT
CDR3 protein: CASSFGRYQSNEKLFF

J gene: TRBJ2-1
V gene: TRBV7-7
clone size: many
D gene: TRBD1
CDR3 DNA: TGTGCTAGCAGCTTATACACAGGGGGCAATGAGCAGTTCTTC
CDR3 protein: CASSLYTGGNEQFF